The 5 T cell receptor beta chains presented below share a single source sample, sequenced in a study of identical twins. TCRdb recomputed calls from the 5' RACE reads with MiXCR, one row per CDR3 protein. Of hundreds of thousands of distinct CDR3 sequences detected, 9% to 15% appear once; the ten largest clones hold about 1.5%. This sample also belongs to another study, concerning yellow fever vaccine responses in identical twins.

The material sequenced was PBMCs. These receptors were obtained from a woman between 18 and 29 years old in good health.

The J gene is TRBJ2-1, the V gene TRBV29-1; possibly TRBD1 for D (6 bases). This CDR3 is 15 amino acids long. The germline gives CDR1 SQVTM, CDR2 ANQGSEA. Between the trimmed V and J ends, which lost 3 bases and 0 bases, there was a span of 12 bases. CDR3 coding DNA: TGCAGCGTTGAGGGGGCGATGAGCTCCTACAATGAGCAGTTCTTC. This sequence encodes CSVEGAMSSYNEQFF.

In this sample, this clonotype turned up many times. The rearrangement joins TRBV5-1 to TRBJ2-2, with D perhaps matching TRBD2 (6 bases). Germline values: CDR1 SGHRS, CDR2 YFSETQ. The V end lost 0 bases, the J end lost 2 bases, and 11 bases lay between the germline ends. This CDR3 contains 16 residues. CDR3 amino acids: CASSLGLGGNTGELFF. The CDR3 DNA reads TGCGCCAGCAGCTTGGGCCTGGGAGGAAACACCGGGGAGCTGTTTTTT.

The chain has TRBV7-2 and TRBJ1-6, with 7 bases fitting TRBD1. Looked up from germline, CDR1 is SGHTA and CDR2 is FQGNSA. The CDR3 is 16 amino acids. V gave up 4 bases and J gave up 10 bases; unmatched junction bases: 13. The CDR3 sequence is CASSSTGVGPGSPLHF. CDR3 DNA: TGTGCCAGCAGCTCAACAGGGGTTGGGCCCGGGTCACCCCTCCACTTT. The whole variable domain, remainder taken from reference TRBV7-2 and TRBJ1-6, is GAGVSQSPSNKVTEKGKDVELRCDPISGHTALYWYRQSLGQGLEFLIYFQGNSAPDKSGLPSDRFSAERTGGSVSTLTIQRTQQEDSAVYLCASSSTGVGPGSPLHFGNGTRLTVT.

The CDR3 nucleotides read TGTGCCAGCAGCTTAGCGCACCCACCCTACGAGCAGTACTTC. It encodes CASSLAHPPYEQYF. The rearrangement uses TRBV7-8 and TRBJ2-7; D remains ambiguous. Trimming removed 0 bases at V and 2 bases at J, with 8 bases between. Germline CDR1 SGHVS, CDR2 FQNEAQ. The CDR3 spans 14 residues.

The table lists this clonotype with a count of one. The rearrangement uses TRBV4-2 and TRBJ2-7, with TRBD2 matching 10 bases. This CDR3 region has 16 residues. Germline trimming cut 1 base from V and 1 base from J; bases unmatched to any gene: 4. Per germline, CDR1 LGHNA and CDR2 YNFKEQ. DNA of the CDR3: TGTGCCAGCAGCCAAGCCGGGACTAGCGTATCCTACGAGCAGTACTTC. As protein: CASSQAGTSVSYEQYF.